Listed here is a single TCR beta chain. Germline V gives CDR1 SGDLS, CDR2 YYNGEE. This CDR3 region has 17 residues. J gave up 2 bases and V 5 bases, and 12 bases lay outside the gene matches. This sample was taken from a study of blood T cell repertoires in COVID-19. On the study more broadly: Material from acute and convalescent COVID-19 was sourced from the United States, Italy and Spain. T cells, B-cell-depleted T cells, or PBMCs provided the cDNA or gDNA that served as material.

In the study's own analysis: Reference gene primer amplification gave estimated nucleated cell counts. Using immunoSEQ multiplex PCR, the repertoire was profiled, and TCRdb retains in-frame clones only, with some absent. V and J calls and clone size are given by that table; D and trimming were obtained from the DNA. Of around 63,000 clones in the sample, almost 90% were seen once. The sequencing sample was made of peripheral blood. This clonotype was sampled from a woman at least 80 years old with active COVID-19. This sequence joins TRBV9 and TRBJ2-1, with TRBD2 matching over 8 bases. The CDR3 region has the DNA TGTGCCAGCAGTCCTGTGTGGGGGGGACTAGCCTACAATGAGCAGTTCTTC. Its protein product is CASSPVWGGLAYNEQFF.